These T cell receptor beta chains were read from a single sample in a study of Graves' ophthalmopathy and Graves' hyperthyroidism. One entry per CDR3 protein results from TCRdb running MiXCR on the multiplex PCR reads. The sample includes about 400,000 distinct CDR3 sequences, about 21% of them seen just once. The sample was peripheral blood. The receptors shown here come from a woman aged 18-29 years with stable Graves' hyperthyroidism. CDR3s leave out the opening cysteine and the closing phenylalanine or tryptophan. Clone size is given for some rows only: seen once, a few or many times, or a class if the clone is expanded.

abundance	j_gene	v_gene	CDR3aa
many	TRBJ2-5	TRBV11-1	ASSFTTGLQETQY
many	TRBJ1-5	TRBV11-2	ASSFEQAVYSNQPQH
many	TRBJ1-6	TRBV6-2/TRBV6-3	ASSYYYRTGNPDGDNSPLH
few	TRBJ1-5	TRBV30	AWGVQAGTLQH
-	TRBJ1-5	TRBV6-1	ASSGSAIQPQH
many	TRBJ1-3	TRBV7-9	ASSSQAQGNTIY
many	TRBJ1-6	TRBV2	ASSETGTVLNSPLH
many	TRBJ2-7	TRBV6-1	ASKERDNNYYEQY
few	TRBJ2-7	TRBV20-1	SARGGLAGDPTSSYEQY
many	TRBJ2-7	TRBV7-8	ASSLGPAVYEQY
many	TRBJ2-5	TRBV7-2	ASSLRPPTQY
many	TRBJ1-5	TRBV6-2/TRBV6-3	ASSYVRDTHQPQH
few	TRBJ2-5	TRBV6-1	ASSGHLYQETQY
many	TRBJ1-2	TRBV2	ASSEDLANYGYT
many	TRBJ2-7	TRBV28	ASSEIGQGGPY
many	TRBJ2-6	TRBV20-1	STPAYGAGANVLT
many	TRBJ2-7	TRBV6-2/TRBV6-3	ASSYSGLGDYEQY
-	TRBJ1-1	TRBV30	AWSPQDEAF
many	TRBJ1-1	TRBV19	ASSIAGTANTEAF
-	TRBJ1-3	TRBV29-1	SVAGTPSGNTIF
few	TRBJ2-4	TRBV5-8	ASSWRTDLAKNIKY
many	TRBJ1-5	TRBV7-2	ASSLDGDLNQPQH
few	TRBJ1-5	TRBV2	ASSAAGRQPQH
many	TRBJ2-7	TRBV6-5	ASSYKGDEQY
-	TRBJ2-5	TRBV20-1	SARDVGQVQETQY
many	TRBJ2-5	TRBV27	ASSPILFGTRDQEAQY
-	TRBJ1-3	TRBV28	ASSFRGTGNTIY
few	TRBJ2-2	TRBV30	AWVEYRDTGELF
-	TRBJ1-1	TRBV2	ASTKDRTTEAF
many	TRBJ2-2	TRBV28	ASSLAGDRTGELF
-	TRBJ2-5	TRBV2	ASSPDRVLGGTQY
many	TRBJ1-1	TRBV20-1	SAREVAYPF
many	TRBJ2-5	TRBV2	ASSTGARETQY
many	TRBJ1-2	TRBV20-1	SARVAGSNYGYT
-	TRBJ2-7	TRBV2	ASSILDRGGEQY
-	TRBJ1-1	TRBV15	ATSRDTQGMAF
many	TRBJ2-5	TRBV15	ATSREAGGPETQY
few	TRBJ2-7	TRBV29-1	SVEVSGSRNEQY
many	TRBJ2-2	TRBV20-1	SAPREAHANTGELF
many	TRBJ2-1	TRBV11-2	ASNGENEQF
many	TRBJ1-1	TRBV11-1	ASSFAREGTEAF
many	TRBJ1-6	TRBV6-1	ASELTGTADSPLH
-	TRBJ2-7	TRBV5-1	ASSLEAGGQY
many	TRBJ1-6	TRBV12-3/TRBV12-4	ASSSTGRSPLH
few	TRBJ2-7	TRBV27	ASRPAGAGEQY
many	TRBJ2-5	TRBV19	ASQRGLGETQY
many	TRBJ2-5	TRBV20-1	SARDPARPQETQY
many	TRBJ1-1	TRBV5-6	ASSLRRQMNTEAF
many	TRBJ2-2	TRBV15	ATSRDRVTGELF
many	TRBJ2-3	TRBV29-1	SVGTGLTDTQY
many	TRBJ2-2	TRBV6-2/TRBV6-3	ASSYSGEAAPNTGELF
many	TRBJ2-2	TRBV10-1	ASSPEREKGTGELF
many	TRBJ2-5	TRBV2	ASQRGETQY
few	TRBJ2-7	TRBV6-1	ASSEVGIRSYEQY
many	TRBJ2-7	TRBV11-2	ASSLEAASAEQY